A selection of T cell receptor beta chains follows, all from one sample in a study of OX40 agonist ivuxolimab in advanced cancers. Sequencing used immunoSEQ multiplex PCR; TCRdb keeps in-frame clones, though not all of them. The sample includes about 80,000 clones, 84% of them seen just once. This specimen was CD4+ or CD8+ T cells sorted from blood, taken in a trial of the OX40 agonist ivuxolimab. The receptors shown here come from an adult with an advanced solid tumor such as melanoma, head and neck, liver or kidney cancer. Both conserved end residues are trimmed from each CDR3.

V gene	J gene	CDR3 length	CDR3 protein
TRBV7-9	TRBJ1-4	12	ASSPTGGVGKLF
TRBV5-6	TRBJ2-3	13	ASSQLAGGPDTQY
TRBV5-8	TRBJ2-7	13	ASSQMDRSSYEQY
TRBV5-4	TRBJ2-1	14	ASSLIVVIGDNEQF
TRBV7-2	TRBJ2-2	14	ASSSKGTGVAGELF
TRBV19	TRBJ1-6	11	ASQTQLDSPLH
TRBV7-7	.	13	ASSLEGTGVHEQY
TRBV21-1	TRBJ2-7	18	ASSKGIFEDRARIPYEQY
TRBV18	TRBJ1-4	11	ASSPVVNEKLF
TRBV5-1	TRBJ1-1	13	ASSWDRGRNTEAF
TRBV7-9	TRBJ1-2	12	ASSLVQGVDGYT
TRBV5-1	TRBJ2-1	13	ASTLQGPSYNEQF
TRBV5-1	TRBJ2-1	14	ASSLGGAGGGDEQF
TRBV4-1	TRBJ1-1	11	ASSPRPNTEAF